This T cell receptor beta chain was captured by sequencing in a study of T cells in Graves' hyperthyroidism and ophthalmopathy. Study-level results: A 13 V-J signature model discriminated ophthalmopathy versus stable hyperthyroidism.

RNA transcripts provided the source from which TCR beta CDR3 regions were amplified. The HTBI primer set served for first-round RT-PCR of the TCR CDR3. One entry per CDR3 protein, called by TCRdb with MiXCR from the multiplex PCR reads. The repertoire holds 450,000 to 700,000 distinct CDR3 sequences, with just over 45% as singletons. This clonotype appeared once. Its specificity is not known. Reasons for excluding patients were uncontrolled infection, other autoimmune disease, pregnancy or lactation. Sequencing was carried out using peripheral blood or thyroid tissue (not recorded which). The source of this sequence is an adult woman with Graves' disease, either hyperthyroidism or ophthalmopathy (not recorded which).

The CDR3 loop is CASSLGDRDHQPQHF. The CDR3, as DNA: TGTGCCAGCAGCTTAGGAGACAGGGACCATCAGCCCCAGCATTTT. The rearrangement uses TRBV7-9 and TRBJ1-5; 7 nucleotides line up with TRBD1. Germline lookup yields CDR1 SEHNR and CDR2 FQNEAQ (reference sequence). The CDR3 sequence is 15 residues long. After removal of 1 base from V and 5 bases from J, the junction contained 5 bases not matched to a gene.